A selection of T cell receptor beta chains follows, all from one sample in a study of PD-1 blockade in classical Hodgkin lymphoma. Here immunoSEQ multiplex PCR was the method, and the copy in TCRdb shows in-frame clones only, minus some. This sample has 7,500 to 8,000 clones; approximately 79% occur once, and the top ten carry around 15%. Sequenced material: peripheral blood mononuclear cells (PBMCs), taken at baseline. The source is a human donor with classical Hodgkin lymphoma. Each CDR3 is given with its conserved first and last residue. Each record gives: V gene, D gene, J gene, CDR3 protein. A D gene is named only where the DNA matches it firmly.

TRBV7-2	TRBD1	TRBJ2-1	CASSLGTGGFNEQFF
TRBV18	-	TRBJ1-1	CASSPPGGPSGTEAFF
TRBV19	-	TRBJ2-3	CASSIGITDTQYF
TRBV5-1	TRBD1	TRBJ2-3	CASSLTGGSTDTQYF
TRBV19	-	TRBJ1-1	CASRPGGPGNTEAFF
TRBV28	TRBD1	TRBJ1-2	CASSSDRDPSSYGYTF
TRBV6-5	-	TRBJ1-2	CASSLDSNYGYTF
TRBV7-9	-	TRBJ1-4	CASSGPTDGNEKLFF
TRBV9	-	TRBJ2-1	CASSVKTGLLRDEQFF
TRBV6-1	-	TRBJ1-5	CASSGPYLGQPQHF
TRBV12-5	TRBD1	TRBJ1-2	CASGPPTGGIYGYTF
TRBV5-4	-	TRBJ1-5	CASSLDPNQSQHF
TRBV9	TRBD2	TRBJ2-1	CASSPRRLAWQFF
TRBV5-6	-	TRBJ2-2	CASSLGGPGELFF
TRBV7-6	-	TRBJ2-3	CASGSARGVTDTQYF